This T cell receptor (beta chain) was found in a study of identical twins. TCRdb reprocessed the 5' RACE reads with MiXCR, giving one entry per CDR3 protein. Here the sample spans under 250,000 distinct CDR3 sequences, 7.5% being singletons. Overall study results and limits: Out-of-frame alpha sequences common to twins exhibited an excess of low generation probability. Clonotypes of the beta chain that were abundant in cord blood carried fewer insertions (memory repertoires showed none). The study based its conclusions on cross-sectional statistical analysis and did not follow the same donors.

This CDR3 is built from 16 residues. Germline CDR1 reads MDHEN; CDR2 reads SYDVKM. The V and J ends lost 2 bases and 0 bases, in that order; junction bases with no gene match: 4. This clonotype was picked up a small number of times. What it binds is unknown. These records were also assigned to another study, of yellow fever vaccine responses in identical twins. That report notes: Twins' T cell vaccine responses reportedly looked partly convergent, partly personalized.

The V gene is TRBV28, the J gene TRBJ2-3, with TRBD2 identical over 8 bases. Sequenced material: CD8+ T cells sorted from blood. This TCR came from a woman under 30 in good health. The CDR3 reads CASSLRPSGSTDTQYF. The CDR3 nucleotides read TGTGCCAGCAGTTTACGCCCTAGCGGGAGCACAGATACGCAGTATTTT.